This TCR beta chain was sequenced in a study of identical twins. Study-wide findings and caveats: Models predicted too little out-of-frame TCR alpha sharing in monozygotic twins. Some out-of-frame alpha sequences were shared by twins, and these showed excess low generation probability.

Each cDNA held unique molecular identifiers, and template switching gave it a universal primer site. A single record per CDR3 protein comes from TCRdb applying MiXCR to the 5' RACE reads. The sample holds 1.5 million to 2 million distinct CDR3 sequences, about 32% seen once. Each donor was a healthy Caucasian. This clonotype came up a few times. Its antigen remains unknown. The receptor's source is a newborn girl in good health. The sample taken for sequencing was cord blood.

The CDR3 DNA reads as TGCGCCAGCAGCCGCTCCTGGACTAGCGGGGGGCACTTTCCCTACAATGAGCAGTTCTTC. As protein: CASSRSWTSGGHFPYNEQFF. The V call is TRBV5-1, the J call TRBJ2-1, with TRBD2 identical over 14 bases. The trim removed 4 bases at V and 2 bases at J, leaving 14 bases unmatched. There are 20 residues in the CDR3. The germline V gene has CDR1 SGHRS and CDR2 YFSETQ.